These T cell receptor beta chains were read from a single sample in a study of radiation and T cells in renal cell carcinoma. Generated by immunoSEQ multiplex PCR, the TCRdb table keeps only in-frame clones and is missing some. The table lists tens of thousands of clones, 80% of them singletons. The sequences come from blood, collected from a patient whose treatment included radiotherapy and nephrectomy. The receptors derive from a woman aged 70 to 79 with renal cell carcinoma. CDR3s include the opening cysteine and the closing phenylalanine or tryptophan. The D gene is left open where the match is weak. Rows may omit the clone size; those that give it use once, few, many or a size class.

v_call	j_call	cdr3_length	clone_size	d_call	cdr3_aa	cdr3_nt
TRBV27	TRBJ2-7	12	-	-	CASTSTDYEQYF	TGTGCCAGCACCTCGACAGACTACGAGCAGTACTTC
TRBV7-2	TRBJ2-1	16	once	TRBD2	CASSLAPTSGRNEQFF	TGTGCCAGCAGCTTAGCTCCGACTAGCGGGAGGAATGAGCAGTTCTTC
TRBV7-2	TRBJ2-5	13	-	-	CASGGGRGETQYF	TGTGCCAGCGGGGGCGGCCGTGGAGAGACCCAGTACTTC
TRBV30	TRBJ1-6	15	-	-	CAWSIMGTDGSPLHF	TGTGCCTGGAGTATCATGGGGACCGACGGGTCACCCCTCCACTTT
TRBV30	TRBJ2-3	15	-	TRBD2	CAYSIAGVGGDTQYF	TGTGCCTACTCAATAGCGGGAGTGGGGGGAGATACGCAGTATTTT
TRBV28	TRBJ2-7	14	-	-	CASQKAGLTYEQYF	TGTGCCAGTCAAAAGGCGGGTTTAACCTACGAGCAGTACTTC
TRBV7-9	TRBJ1-2	11	-	-	CASGDLYGYTF	TGTGCCAGTGGGGACTTATATGGCTACACCTTC
TRBV15	TRBJ2-7	13	-	-	CATSSRGTYEQYF	TGTGCCACCAGTTCCAGGGGAACCTACGAGCAGTACTTC
TRBV29-1	TRBJ2-3	13	-	-	CSVDSSSTDTQYF	TGCAGCGTTGACTCCTCTAGCACAGATACGCAGTATTTT
TRBV11-2	TRBJ2-6	17	-	TRBD2	CASSLRRESYGANVLTF	TGTGCCAGCAGCTTACGGCGGGAGTCATACGGGGCCAACGTCCTGACTTTC
TRBV5-1	TRBJ2-1	12	-	-	CASSLGWNEQFF	TGCGCCAGCAGCTTGGGCTGGAATGAGCAGTTCTTC
TRBV7-2	TRBJ2-1	15	-	-	CASSLKQGVYNEQFF	TGTGCCAGCAGCTTAAAACAGGGTGTATACAATGAGCAGTTCTTC
TRBV6-4	TRBJ1-4	17	-	-	CASSDVIGCQGLEKLFF	TGTGCCAGCAGTGATGTGATCGGGTGTCAGGGATTAGAAAAACTGTTTTTT